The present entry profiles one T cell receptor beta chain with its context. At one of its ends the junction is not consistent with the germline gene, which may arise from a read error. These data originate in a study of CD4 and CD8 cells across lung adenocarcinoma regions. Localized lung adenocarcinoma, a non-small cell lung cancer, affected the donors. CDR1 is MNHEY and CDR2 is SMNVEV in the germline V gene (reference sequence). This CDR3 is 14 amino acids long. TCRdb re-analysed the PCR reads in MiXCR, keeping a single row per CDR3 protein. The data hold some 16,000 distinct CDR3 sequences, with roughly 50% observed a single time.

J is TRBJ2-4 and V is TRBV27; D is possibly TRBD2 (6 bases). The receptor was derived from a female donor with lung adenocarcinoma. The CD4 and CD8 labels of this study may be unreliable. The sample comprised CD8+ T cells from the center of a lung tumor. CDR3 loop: CASTGRGAKDTQYF. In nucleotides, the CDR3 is TGTGCCAGCACGGGGCGGGGAGCCAAAGACACGCAGTATTTC.